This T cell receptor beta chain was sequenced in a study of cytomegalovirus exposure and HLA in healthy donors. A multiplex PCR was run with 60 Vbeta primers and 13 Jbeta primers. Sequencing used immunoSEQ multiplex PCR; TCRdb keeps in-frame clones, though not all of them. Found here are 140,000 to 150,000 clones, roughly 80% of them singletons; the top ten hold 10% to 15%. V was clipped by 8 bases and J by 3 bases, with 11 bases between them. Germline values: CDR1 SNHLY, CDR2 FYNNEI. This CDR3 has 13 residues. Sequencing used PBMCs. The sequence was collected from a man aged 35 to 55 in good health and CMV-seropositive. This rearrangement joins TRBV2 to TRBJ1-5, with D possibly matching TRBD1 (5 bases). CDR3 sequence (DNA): TGTGCCAGCCGTCCGGGGGTCAATCAGCCCCAGCATTTT. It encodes CASRPGVNQPQHF.